The TCR beta chain under discussion was sequenced for a study of shared clonotypes between healthy human individuals. This CDR3 has 15 residues. V gave up 6 bases and J gave up 4 bases, with 18 bases separating them. The germline CDR1 and CDR2 sequences are SGHAT and FQNNGV. Recent vaccinations or acute infections were absent in the healthy HIV-negative adult donors. Around 30,000 T cell genomes (approximately 180 ng DNA) went into each sorted-subset replicate. Method: immunoSEQ multiplex PCR; TCRdb's copy keeps in-frame clones and lacks some. Of some 1,100,000 clones in the sample, roughly 74% were seen once.

This receptor was taken from a man aged 18 to 29 in good health. Some clones in this sample may be carry-over from other donors' samples. The sequencing sample was made of memory CD4+ T cells from PBMCs. Subset denoted: CD45RA-negative fraction. The chain links TRBV11-2 to TRBJ1-1; D remains ambiguous. This chain's CDR3 is CASSPRARERTEAFF. CDR3 DNA sequence: TGTGCCAGCAGTCCAAGGGCGAGGGAGCGCACTGAAGCTTTCTTT.